Listed here is a single TCR beta chain. A much bigger clone sits one base away, suggesting this may be a read error. These data are taken from a study of glioma-infiltrating T cells. Across the study: About one million peripheral T cells were targeted at roughly 4- to 11-fold coverage.

V lost 4 bases and J 2 bases, leaving 12 bases between the germline ends. Germline values: CDR1 MNHEY, CDR2 SVGAGI. This CDR3 region has 15 residues. The iRepertoire nested amplicon-rescue multiplex PCR amplified TCR alpha and beta CDR3s from RNA. Input was 100-400 ng of tissue mRNA or PBMC total RNA. TCRdb re-analysed the multiplex PCR reads in MiXCR, keeping a single row per CDR3 protein. This table has about 410,000 distinct CDR3 sequences, 41% appearing once. Sequenced: glioma tissue, nonneoplastic brain tissue, or PBMCs (not recorded which). The sequence was collected from a human donor with low-grade glioma or glioblastoma, undergoing nonglioma brain surgery, or in good health (not recorded which). This chain uses TRBV6-5 with TRBJ2-1; D is perhaps TRBD1 (6 bases). The CDR3 reads CASSSLGDTYNEQFF. The CDR3 bases are TGTGCCAGCAGTTCCCTCGGGGACACCTACAATGAGCAGTTCTTC.